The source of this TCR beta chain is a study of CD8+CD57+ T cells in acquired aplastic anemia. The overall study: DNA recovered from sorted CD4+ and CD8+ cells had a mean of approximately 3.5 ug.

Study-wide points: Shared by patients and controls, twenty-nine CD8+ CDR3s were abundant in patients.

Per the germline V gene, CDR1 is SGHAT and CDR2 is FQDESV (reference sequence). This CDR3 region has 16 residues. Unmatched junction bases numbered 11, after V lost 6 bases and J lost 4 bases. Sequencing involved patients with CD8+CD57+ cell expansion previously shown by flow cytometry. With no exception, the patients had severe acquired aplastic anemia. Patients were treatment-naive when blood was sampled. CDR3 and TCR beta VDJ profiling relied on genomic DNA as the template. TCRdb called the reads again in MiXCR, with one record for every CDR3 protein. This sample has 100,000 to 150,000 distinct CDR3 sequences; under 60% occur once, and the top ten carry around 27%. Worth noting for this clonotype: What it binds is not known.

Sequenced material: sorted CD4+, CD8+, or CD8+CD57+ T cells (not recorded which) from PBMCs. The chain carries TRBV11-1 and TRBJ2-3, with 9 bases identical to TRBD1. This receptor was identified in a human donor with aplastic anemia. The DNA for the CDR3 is TGTGCCAGCAGGTCTCGTCCCGGGACAGGGTCAGATACGCAGTATTTT. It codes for CASRSRPGTGSDTQYF. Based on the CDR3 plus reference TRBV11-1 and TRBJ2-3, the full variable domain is EAEVAQSPRYKITEKSQAVAFWCDPISGHATLYWYRQILGQGPELLVQFQDESVVDDSQLPKDRFSAERLKGVDSTLKIQPAELGDSAMYLCASRSRPGTGSDTQYFGPGTRLTVL.